This T cell receptor beta chain was recovered during a study of human T cells and chemical hapten exposure (dated by TCRdb to about 2021). The study in broad terms: For sensitization, 2% DPC in acetone was applied to a roughly 2 cm by roughly 2 cm area of upper inner arm skin. Weekly therapeutic DPC doses were additionally applied to the scalp of patients throughout the roughly 23-week study period. Patch testing on the upper back used Finn chambers containing 0.01% DPC, with scoring done after 6 days according to International Contact Dermatitis Research Group standards. The patient cohort, mostly female, included alopecia areata with under or over 50% scalp involvement, alopecia totalis and alopecia universalis. Libraries were pooled for sequencing, and per-sample TCR yields varied mainly because of small differences in library volumes within the pool. Peripheral blood TCR repertoire changes were tracked in vivo in alopecia patients during primary and secondary sensitization to the hapten diphenylcyclopropenone (DPC). Blood samples were taken from patients before sensitization (week 0) and at 2, 6 and about 24 weeks after DPC sensitization. Twenty-nine alopecia patients gave blood for TCR sequencing at one to four time points (pre-sensitization, 2, 6 and 24 weeks). Findings and caveats that apply to the study as a whole: Patch test score correlated positively with the number of PT1 expanded TCRs, reaching significance at thresholds 8, 16 and 32 but not at 4. DPC sensitization did not change the number of TCRs with a frequency above 1 in 1000, and there was no evidence of changes in global repertoire structure. After repeated subsampling, changes were observed in the strength of the expansion versus patch-test correlation and in the threshold at which the correlation became significant. Significantly more large CDR3 similarity clusters were formed by expanded TCRs than by pre-sensitization or healthy control sets, consistent with antigen-driven responses. All patients had alopecia, a presumed autoimmune disease, so their immune response might differ from that of healthy individuals.

A word on this clonotype: No cognate antigen has been identified for it. Base-call qualities are not available, and no considerably larger clone is one nucleotide away.

The CDR3 holds 13 amino acids from the cysteine to the phenylalanine. The sequence is cut down to CDR3 DNA, 39 bases in frame from base 1. The germline V gene yields MNHEY for CDR1 and SVGAGI for CDR2. Relative to germline, V is missing 4 bases and J is missing 7 bases, with 3 bases of the junction outside any gene match. The library relied on RACE. The instrument given in TCRdb is NextSeq 500. During library preparation, unique molecular identifiers were attached to individual cDNA molecules so that TCRs could be counted in a quantitative, reproducible way. Both TCR alpha and TCR beta chains were sequenced from each blood RNA sample. Processing in the source paper ran as follows. Samples had a median of about 96,000 TCRs, with a range from about 20,000 to 690,600. The Decombinator software suite was used to annotate V, J and CDR3 in the TCR reads. To make PS versus PT1 abundance plots, every sample was subsampled to the same number of TCRs (28,000). TCRs were defined as expanded if absent before sensitization and observed at least eight times at the 2-week time point. TCRdb reprocessed the public reads (quality trimming at Q25 with fastp, clone calling with MiXCR) and kept in-frame beta chains. Rows are unified per CDR3 protein, each entry keeping the most common DNA and genes. It is TCRdb's table, rather than the study itself, that gives the V and J calls and clone size. The sample records 350,000 to 450,000 distinct CDR3 sequences, roughly 5.3% of which are singletons. The top ten constitute roughly 2.6% of the sample.

The time point label on this specimen signifies: pre-sensitization, week 0. The intended sense of this specimen's treatment or condition label: therapeutic diphenylcyclopropenone sensitization with weekly scalp DPC. Blood at each patch-test visit was drawn before the patch test was applied. Patients were eligible if aged 18 to 70, diagnosed with alopecia and judged suitable for DPC therapy, and pregnant patients were excluded. Unfractionated whole blood was collected in Tempus Blood RNA tubes, and total RNA was extracted from that blood. The sequenced sample was whole blood, obtained in connection with sensitization to the hapten diphenylcyclopropenone (DPC). The receptor was derived from a woman aged 45-65 years with alopecia areata. Some clones in this sample may be carry-over from other donors' samples. This receptor chain uses TRBV6-5 and TRBJ1-3, and TRBD1 matches 8 of the central bases. The bases are TGTGCCAGCAGTTTGACAGGGGTGAACACCATATATTTT. Its translation is CASSLTGVNTIYF.